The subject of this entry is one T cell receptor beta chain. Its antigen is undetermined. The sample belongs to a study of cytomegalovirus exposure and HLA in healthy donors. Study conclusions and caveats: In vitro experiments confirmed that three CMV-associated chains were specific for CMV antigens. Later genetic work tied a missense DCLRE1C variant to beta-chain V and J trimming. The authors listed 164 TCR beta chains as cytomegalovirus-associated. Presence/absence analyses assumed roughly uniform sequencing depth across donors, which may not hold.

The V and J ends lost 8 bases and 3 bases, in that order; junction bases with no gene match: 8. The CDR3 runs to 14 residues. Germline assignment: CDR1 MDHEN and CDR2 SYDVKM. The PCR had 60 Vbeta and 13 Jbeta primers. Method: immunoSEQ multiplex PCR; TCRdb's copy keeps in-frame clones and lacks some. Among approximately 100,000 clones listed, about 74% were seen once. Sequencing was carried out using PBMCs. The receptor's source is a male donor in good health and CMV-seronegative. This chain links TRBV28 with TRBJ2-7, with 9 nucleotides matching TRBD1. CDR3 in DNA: TGTGCCAGCGGCCCGGGGGACAGGGTCTACGAGCAGTACTTC. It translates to CASGPGDRVYEQYF.